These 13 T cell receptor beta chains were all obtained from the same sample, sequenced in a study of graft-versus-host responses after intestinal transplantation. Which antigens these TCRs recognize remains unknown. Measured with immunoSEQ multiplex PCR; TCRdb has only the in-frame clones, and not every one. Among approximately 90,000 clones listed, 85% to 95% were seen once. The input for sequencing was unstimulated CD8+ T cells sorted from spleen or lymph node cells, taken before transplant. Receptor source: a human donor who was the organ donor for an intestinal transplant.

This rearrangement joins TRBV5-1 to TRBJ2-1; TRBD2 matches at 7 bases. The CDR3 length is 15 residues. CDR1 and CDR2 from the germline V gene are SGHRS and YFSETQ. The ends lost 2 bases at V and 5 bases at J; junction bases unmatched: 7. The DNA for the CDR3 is TGCGCCAGCAGCTTTTATCCAGCGGGAAACAATGAGCAGTTCTTC. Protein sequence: CASSFYPAGNNEQFF.

For the CDR3, the DNA is TGCGCCAGCAGCCATACGGAAATCTCCTACGAGCAGTACTTC. This codes for CASSHTEISYEQYF. The rearrangement uses TRBV4-1 and TRBJ2-7; D unresolved. V was trimmed by 3 bases and J by 0 bases, leaving 9 bases between them. The CDR3 runs to 14 residues. Looked up from germline, CDR1 is MGHRA and CDR2 is YSYEKL.

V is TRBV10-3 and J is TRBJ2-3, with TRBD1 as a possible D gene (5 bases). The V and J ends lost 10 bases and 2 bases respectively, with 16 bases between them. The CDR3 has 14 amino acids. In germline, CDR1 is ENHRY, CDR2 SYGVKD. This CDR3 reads CATTTDLTTDTQYF. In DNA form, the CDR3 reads TGTGCCACTACGACAGACCTTACCACAGATACGCAGTATTTT.

The CDR3: CASSVGGSSYTF. DNA of the CDR3: TGTGCCAGCAGCGTAGGGGGTTCTAGCTACACCTTC. The J gene is TRBJ1-2, the V gene TRBV9; D unclear. Germline V gives CDR1 SGDLS, CDR2 YYNGEE. The length of the CDR3 is 12 residues. The V gene lost 0 bases and the J gene lost 9 bases, with 9 bases spanning the gap.

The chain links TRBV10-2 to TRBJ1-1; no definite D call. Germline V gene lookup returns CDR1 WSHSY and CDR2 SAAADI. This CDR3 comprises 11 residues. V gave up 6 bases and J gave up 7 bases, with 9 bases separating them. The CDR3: CASRQGIEAFF. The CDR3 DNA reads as TGCGCCAGCAGACAAGGGATTGAAGCTTTCTTT.

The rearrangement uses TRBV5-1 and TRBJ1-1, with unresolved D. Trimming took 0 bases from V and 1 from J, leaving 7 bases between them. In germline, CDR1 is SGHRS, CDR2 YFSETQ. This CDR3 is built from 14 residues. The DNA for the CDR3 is TGCGCCAGCAGCTTGGGGACGGAGAACACTGAAGCTTTCTTT. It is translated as CASSLGTENTEAFF.

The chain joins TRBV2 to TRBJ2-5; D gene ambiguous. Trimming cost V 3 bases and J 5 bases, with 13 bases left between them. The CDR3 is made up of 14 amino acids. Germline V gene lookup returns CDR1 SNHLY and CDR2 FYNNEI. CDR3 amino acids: CASSDAATEETQYF. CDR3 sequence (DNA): TGTGCCAGCAGTGATGCGGCGACGGAGGAGACCCAGTACTTC.

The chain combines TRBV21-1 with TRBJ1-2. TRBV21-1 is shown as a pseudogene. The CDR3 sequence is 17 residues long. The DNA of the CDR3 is TGTGCCAGCAGCAAAGTACTCCTGCAGAGAGCTAACTATGGCTACACCTTC. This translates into CASSKVLLQRANYGYTF.

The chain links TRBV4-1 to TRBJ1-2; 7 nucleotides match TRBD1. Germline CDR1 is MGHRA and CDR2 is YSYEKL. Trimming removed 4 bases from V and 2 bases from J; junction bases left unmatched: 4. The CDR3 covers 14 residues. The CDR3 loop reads CASSPRQGNYGYTF. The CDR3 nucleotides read TGCGCCAGCAGCCCTCGACAGGGCAACTATGGCTACACCTTC.

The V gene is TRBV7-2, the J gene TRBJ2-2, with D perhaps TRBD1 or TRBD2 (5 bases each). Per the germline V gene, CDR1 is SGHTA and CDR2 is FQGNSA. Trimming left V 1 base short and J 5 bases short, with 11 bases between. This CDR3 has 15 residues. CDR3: CASSLVTWGTGELFF. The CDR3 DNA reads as TGTGCCAGCAGCTTAGTAACTTGGGGGACCGGGGAGCTGTTTTTT.

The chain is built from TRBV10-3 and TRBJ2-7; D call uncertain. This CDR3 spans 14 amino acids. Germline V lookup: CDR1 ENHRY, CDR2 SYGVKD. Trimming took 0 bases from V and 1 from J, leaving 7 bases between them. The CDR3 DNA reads TGTGCCATCAGTGAGTCGAAGGTATCCTACGAGCAGTACTTC. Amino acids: CAISESKVSYEQYF.

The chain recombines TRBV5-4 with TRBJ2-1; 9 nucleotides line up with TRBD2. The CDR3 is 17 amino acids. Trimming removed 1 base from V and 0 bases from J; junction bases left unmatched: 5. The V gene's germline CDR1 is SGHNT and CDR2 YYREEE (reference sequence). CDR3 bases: TGTGCCAGCAGCTTGTCCCTAGCGGGACCCTCCTACAATGAGCAGTTCTTC. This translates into CASSLSLAGPSYNEQFF.

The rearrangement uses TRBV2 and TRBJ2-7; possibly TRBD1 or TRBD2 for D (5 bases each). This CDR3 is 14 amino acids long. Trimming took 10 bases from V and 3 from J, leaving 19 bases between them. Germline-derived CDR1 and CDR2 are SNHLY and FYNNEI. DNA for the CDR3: TGTGCCACCGCCGCCAGGGAAGGGAGCTACGAGCAGTACTTC. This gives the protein CATAAREGSYEQYF.